A selection of T cell receptor beta chains follows, all from one sample in a study of shared clonotypes between healthy human individuals. Repertoires were generated with immunoSEQ multiplex PCR, while TCRdb's copy carries only in-frame clones and drops some. The data hold 450,000 to 550,000 clones, with 79% observed a single time. Material for sequencing was PBMCs. Source of these receptors: a woman aged 40 to 50 in good health. Some clones in this sample may be carry-over from other donors' samples. Each CDR3 is given with its conserved first and last residue. The order of the fields is clone size, V gene, D gene, CDR3 length, J gene, CDR3 DNA, CDR3 protein. A D gene is named only where the DNA matches it firmly. Some rows have no size entry. The others give once, few or many, or a class for an expanded clone.

clone size: once; V gene: TRBV10-1; D gene: .; CDR3 length: 15; J gene: TRBJ2-1; CDR3 DNA: TGCGCCAGCAGTGAGATGGCAGGGGGGAACAATGAGCAGTTCTTC; CDR3 protein: CASSEMAGGNNEQFF
clone size: .; V gene: TRBV18; D gene: .; CDR3 length: 15; J gene: TRBJ2-7; CDR3 DNA: TGTGCCAGCTCACCAAGGTGGACAGACTCCTACGAGCAGTACTTC; CDR3 protein: CASSPRWTDSYEQYF
clone size: .; V gene: TRBV30; D gene: .; CDR3 length: 13; J gene: TRBJ2-5; CDR3 DNA: TGTGCCTGGAGTGCCCCGGGGCAAGAGACCCAGTACTTC; CDR3 protein: CAWSAPGQETQYF
clone size: .; V gene: TRBV27; D gene: .; CDR3 length: 16; J gene: TRBJ2-1; CDR3 DNA: TGTGCCAGCAGAATTAGGGGTGGCGGGTCCTACAATGAGCAGTTCTTC; CDR3 protein: CASRIRGGGSYNEQFF
clone size: .; V gene: TRBV7-2; D gene: .; CDR3 length: 17; J gene: TRBJ1-4; CDR3 DNA: TGTGCCAGCAGCCCTAACCCGGCCCGGGGGGCTAATGAAAAACTGTTTTTT; CDR3 protein: CASSPNPARGANEKLFF
clone size: .; V gene: TRBV5-4; D gene: .; CDR3 length: 14; J gene: TRBJ1-3; CDR3 DNA: TGTGCCAGCAGCTTAACAGGGACTGGAAACACCATATATTTT; CDR3 protein: CASSLTGTGNTIYF
clone size: .; V gene: TRBV7-9; D gene: .; CDR3 length: 15; J gene: TRBJ1-4; CDR3 DNA: TGTGCCAGCAGCTATGGGGACGGCACTAATGAAAAACTGTTTTTT; CDR3 protein: CASSYGDGTNEKLFF
clone size: .; V gene: TRBV18; D gene: TRBD1; CDR3 length: 14; J gene: TRBJ2-1; CDR3 DNA: TGTGCCAGCTCACCACTCGGGACAGGGAATGAGCAGTTCTTC; CDR3 protein: CASSPLGTGNEQFF
clone size: many; V gene: TRBV10-3; D gene: .; CDR3 length: 13; J gene: TRBJ1-2; CDR3 DNA: TGTGCCATCAGTGATATGTGGGACTATGGCTACACCTTC; CDR3 protein: CAISDMWDYGYTF
clone size: .; V gene: TRBV2; D gene: .; CDR3 length: 15; J gene: TRBJ2-3; CDR3 DNA: TGTGCCAGCAGTTCCCAGGGGACCAACACAGATACGCAGTATTTT; CDR3 protein: CASSSQGTNTDTQYF
clone size: .; V gene: TRBV29-1; D gene: .; CDR3 length: 15; J gene: TRBJ1-1; CDR3 DNA: TGCAGCGTTGAGGGTGGCGGTCGACAGAACACTGAAGCTTTCTTT; CDR3 protein: CSVEGGGRQNTEAFF
clone size: .; V gene: TRBV7-2; D gene: .; CDR3 length: 18; J gene: TRBJ2-6; CDR3 DNA: TGTGCCAGCAGCTTAGAGCTGGCCTTCCTCTCTGGGGCCAACGTCCTGACTTTC; CDR3 protein: CASSLELAFLSGANVLTF
clone size: .; V gene: TRBV11-3; D gene: TRBD1; CDR3 length: 15; J gene: TRBJ2-2; CDR3 DNA: TGTGCCAGCAGTCGAGACAGGGTAAAGGGCGGGGAGCTGTTTTTT; CDR3 protein: CASSRDRVKGGELFF
clone size: few; V gene: TRBV5-6; D gene: .; CDR3 length: 12; J gene: TRBJ1-1; CDR3 DNA: TGTGCCAGCAGCTTTCACAGGAGTGAAGCTTTCTTT; CDR3 protein: CASSFHRSEAFF
clone size: once; V gene: TRBV5-1; D gene: TRBD2; CDR3 length: 17; J gene: TRBJ2-7; CDR3 DNA: TGCGCCAGCAGCGGACCGGGACTAGCGGGGAGCCCCTACGAGCAGTACTTC; CDR3 protein: CASSGPGLAGSPYEQYF
clone size: .; V gene: TRBV4-1; D gene: .; CDR3 length: 11; J gene: TRBJ2-3; CDR3 DNA: TGCGCCAGCAGCCAGACAGATACGCAGTATTTT; CDR3 protein: CASSQTDTQYF
clone size: once; V gene: TRBV5-5; D gene: .; CDR3 length: 17; J gene: TRBJ2-7; CDR3 DNA: TGTGCCAGCAGCTCGGACCTTGTTGGGGTGGTCGGTTACGAGCAGTACTTC; CDR3 protein: CASSSDLVGVVGYEQYF
clone size: .; V gene: TRBV5-7; D gene: TRBD1; CDR3 length: 19; J gene: TRBJ2-1; CDR3 DNA: TGTGCCCGGAGGCGCGACAGGGTATTCTGGTGGGCCTGCTACAATGAGCAGTTCTTC; CDR3 protein: CARRRDRVFWWACYNEQFF
clone size: .; V gene: TRBV6-6; D gene: .; CDR3 length: 13; J gene: TRBJ1-1; CDR3 DNA: TGTGCCAGCAGTTATCCCACAGGGACTGAAGCTTTCTTT; CDR3 protein: CASSYPTGTEAFF
clone size: .; V gene: TRBV4-3; D gene: TRBD2; CDR3 length: 16; J gene: TRBJ2-7; CDR3 DNA: TGCGCCAGCAGCCAAGGGGCGCTAGCGGGGCTTGAGGAGCAGTACTTC; CDR3 protein: CASSQGALAGLEEQYF
clone size: .; V gene: TRBV9; D gene: .; CDR3 length: 14; J gene: TRBJ1-4; CDR3 DNA: TGTGCCAGCAGCGTGACCCGGAGGGGTGAAAAACTGTTTTTT; CDR3 protein: CASSVTRRGEKLFF
clone size: few; V gene: TRBV6-1; D gene: TRBD1; CDR3 length: 15; J gene: TRBJ2-7; CDR3 DNA: TGTGCCAGCAGTGCTAGGACAGGGTCTCCTTACGAGCAGTACTTC; CDR3 protein: CASSARTGSPYEQYF
clone size: .; V gene: TRBV5-5; D gene: .; CDR3 length: 13; J gene: TRBJ2-7; CDR3 DNA: TGTGCCAGCAGCTTGAGCTACTCGGGCGAGCAGTACTTC; CDR3 protein: CASSLSYSGEQYF